The rows below give T cell receptor beta chains drawn from one sample of a study of CD4 T cell repertoires in COVID-19. Data came from immunoSEQ multiplex PCR; TCRdb stores just in-frame clones and leaves some out. The repertoire holds fewer than 100,000 clones, with under 90% as singletons. The material was CD4+ T cells from peripheral blood, obtained after recovery from COVID-19. These receptors originate from a human donor who had COVID-19. Each CDR3 is given with its conserved first and last residue. The D gene is left open where the match is weak. Clone sizes are given selectively: once, few, many, or a class where the clone is expanded.

abundance	d_gene	v_gene	len	j_gene	CDR3aa	CDR3nt
few	-	TRBV18	13	TRBJ2-5	CASSQDSGETQYF	TGTGCCAGCTCCCAGGACAGCGGGGAGACCCAGTACTTC
-	-	TRBV30	14	TRBJ1-6	CAWSVGQTYSPLHF	TGTGCCTGGAGTGTGGGGCAGACCTATTCACCCCTCCACTTT
-	TRBD1	TRBV3-1/TRBV3-2	14	TRBJ1-6	CASSLGQGRSPLHF	TGTGCCAGCAGCCTAGGACAGGGGAGATCACCCCTCCACTTT
-	-	TRBV10-3	14	TRBJ1-2	CAISETGRGDGYTF	TGTGCCATCAGTGAAACAGGGCGAGGTGATGGCTACACCTTC
once	TRBD1	TRBV7-6	15	TRBJ2-3	CASSLEGQGTDTQYF	TGTGCCAGCAGCTTAGAGGGACAGGGCACAGATACGCAGTATTTT
-	-	TRBV15	16	TRBJ2-2	CATSRDPASNTGELFF	TGTGCCACCAGCAGAGATCCTGCCTCGAACACCGGGGAGCTGTTTTTT
-	TRBD2	TRBV10-1	12	TRBJ2-2	CASGEGRGELFF	TGCGCCTCCGGGGAGGGGAGAGGGGAGCTGTTTTTT
-	TRBD2	TRBV10-3	17	TRBJ2-1	CAISESKRIAGDNEQFF	TGTGCCATCAGTGAGTCGAAAAGAATAGCGGGAGACAATGAGCAGTTCTTC
few	-	TRBV30	13	TRBJ1-3	CAWNRDIGNTIYF	TGTGCCTGGAACAGGGATATCGGAAACACCATATATTTT
-	TRBD1	TRBV15	18	TRBJ1-2	CATSGLETGVLGNYGYTF	TGTGCCACCAGCGGCTTAGAGACAGGGGTTCTTGGTAACTATGGCTACACCTTC
-	TRBD1	TRBV19	16	TRBJ1-1	CASSSSSGQGAAEAFF	TGTGCCAGTAGTTCGTCGAGTGGACAGGGGGCAGCTGAAGCTTTCTTT
-	TRBD2	TRBV5-4	15	TRBJ2-3	CASSLDSGGTDTQYF	TGTGCCAGCAGCTTGGATAGCGGGGGAACAGATACGCAGTATTTT
few	-	TRBV7-8	15	TRBJ2-4	CASSSSSAAENIQYF	TGTGCCAGCAGCTCCTCGTCTGCAGCGGAAAACATTCAGTACTTC
few	TRBD1	TRBV28	16	TRBJ1-1	CASRPPGQGMNTEAFF	TGTGCCAGCAGACCTCCGGGACAGGGCATGAACACTGAAGCTTTCTTT
-	-	TRBV19	17	TRBJ2-2	CASMGGGKRVSTGELFF	TGTGCCAGTATGGGAGGGGGCAAGAGGGTTTCCACCGGGGAGCTGTTTTTT
-	TRBD1	TRBV5-1	14	TRBJ1-2	CASSPGTGDYGYTF	TGCGCCAGCAGCCCCGGGACAGGGGATTATGGCTACACCTTC
-	TRBD2	TRBV24-1	15	TRBJ2-1	CATSAGGSSYNEQFF	TGTGCCACCAGTGCCGGCGGGAGCTCCTACAATGAGCAGTTCTTC
few	-	TRBV14	14	TRBJ2-7	CASSRTSGTYEQYF	TGTGCCAGCAGTCGCACCTCGGGCACCTACGAGCAGTACTTC
-	TRBD1	TRBV18	14	TRBJ1-6	CASSPGTANSPLHF	TGTGCCAGCTCACCGGGGACAGCGAATTCACCCCTCCACTTT
-	-	TRBV3-1/TRBV3-2	11	TRBJ1-2	CASSHGGGYTF	TGTGCCAGCAGCCACGGGGGCGGCTACACCTTC
-	-	TRBV7-8	14	TRBJ1-3	CASRSPAVGNTIYF	TGTGCCAGCAGATCACCCGCAGTCGGAAACACCATATATTTT
-	TRBD2	TRBV6-1	16	TRBJ2-1	CASSDPGLAGVGEQFF	TGTGCCAGCAGTGACCCGGGACTAGCGGGGGTGGGTGAGCAGTTCTTC
once	-	TRBV18	13	TRBJ2-1	CASSFQGLSEQFF	TGTGCCAGCTCATTCCAGGGGTTGAGTGAGCAGTTCTTC
-	TRBD1	TRBV7-9	15	TRBJ1-4	CASSLGRAGGEKLFF	TGTGCCAGCAGCTTAGGTCGAGCAGGGGGTGAAAAACTGTTTTTT
-	TRBD2	TRBV19	15	TRBJ2-3	CASSIAEGGTDTQYF	TGTGCCAGTAGTATAGCAGAGGGAGGGACAGATACGCAGTATTTT